The rows below give T cell receptor beta chains drawn from one sample of a study of OX40 agonist ivuxolimab in advanced cancers. Profiled with immunoSEQ multiplex PCR; TCRdb holds only in-frame clones, not every one. The table shows 20,000 or so clones, with 74% occurring only once. Sequenced material: CD4+ or CD8+ T cells sorted from blood, taken in a trial of the OX40 agonist ivuxolimab. These receptor sequences come from an adult with an advanced solid tumor such as melanoma, head and neck, liver or kidney cancer. Both conserved end residues are part of each CDR3. D genes are given only for firm matches. Clone size is shown for a subset of rows, as once, few, many or a class of expanded clone.

V gene	clone size	J gene	D gene	CDR3 DNA	CDR3 protein
TRBV4-1	-	TRBJ2-7	-	TGCGCCAGCAGCCAAGAACCAAGAGGTGTGAGTGGTAGCTACGAGCAGTACTTC	CASSQEPRGVSGSYEQYF
TRBV7-9	few	TRBJ2-2	-	TGTGCCAGCAGCTTATCCCCCGGGGTCACCGGGGAGCTGTTTTTT	CASSLSPGVTGELFF
TRBV29-1	-	TRBJ1-1	-	TGTAGCGTTGTAGGGGGAAAAACTGAAGCTTTCTTT	CSVVGGKTEAFF
TRBV28	-	TRBJ2-3	TRBD2	TGTGCCAGCAGTTCGCCGGGAGGAATCGATACGCAGTATTTT	CASSSPGGIDTQYF
TRBV28	-	TRBJ2-5	TRBD1	TGTGCCATCCTAACAGGGGATGAGACCCAGTACTTC	CAILTGDETQYF
TRBV28	few	TRBJ1-1	-	TGTGCCAGCAGTCCCCTATCGAGCGACAGGACCCGAGAAGCTTTCTTT	CASSPLSSDRTREAFF
TRBV6-5	-	TRBJ1-3	-	TGTGCCAGCAGGCCAGACCCGTTCTCTGGAAACACCATATATTTT	CASRPDPFSGNTIYF
TRBV20-1	-	TRBJ2-7	-	TGCAGTGCTAAAGAAACATACGAGCAGTACTTC	CSAKETYEQYF
TRBV5-1	-	TRBJ1-5	-	TGCGCCAGCAGCTTGCACGGGACCGGGAATCAGCCCCAGCATTTT	CASSLHGTGNQPQHF
TRBV6-5	-	TRBJ1-2	-	TGTGCCAGCAGTTATCTCCTTAACTATGGCTACACCTTC	CASSYLLNYGYTF
TRBV7-6	-	TRBJ2-1	-	TGTGCCAGCAGCTTACAGGGTGGACTTGTAAATGAGCAGTTCTTC	CASSLQGGLVNEQFF
TRBV28	-	TRBJ2-7	TRBD2	TGTGCCAGCACAGTAGCGGGCCTCCGATCCGTATACGAGCAGTACTTC	CASTVAGLRSVYEQYF
TRBV28	-	TRBJ1-5	-	TGTGCCATCTCGGCTGAACCGGGACGGCGCAATCAGCCCCAGCATTTT	CAISAEPGRRNQPQHF
TRBV4-2	-	TRBJ2-3	-	TGTGCCAGCAGCCAAGATCTCACCCGCACAGATACGCAGTATTTT	CASSQDLTRTDTQYF
TRBV10-3	-	TRBJ2-3	TRBD2	TGTGCCATCAGTGAGTCCCTAGCGGGGGGGCCGGGCGCCACAGATACGCAGTATTTT	CAISESLAGGPGATDTQYF
TRBV7-8	-	TRBJ2-7	TRBD1	TGTGCCAGCAGCCTTGGGACAGACAGCTCCTACGAGCAGTACTTC	CASSLGTDSSYEQYF
TRBV19	-	TRBJ2-1	TRBD2	TGTGCCAGTAGACGGGAGGGGCATGAGCAGTTCTTC	CASRREGHEQFF